Included here is one T cell receptor beta chain sequence, with context. This sample is part of a study of blood T cell repertoires in COVID-19. Study in general: Samples representing acute and convalescent COVID-19 were sourced from the United States, Italy and Spain. Nucleic acid was either cDNA or gDNA, and it came from T cells, B-cell-depleted T cells, or PBMCs.

CDR1 and CDR2 from the germline V gene are SGHTA and FQGNSA. The CDR3 spans 15 residues. V dropped 3 bases and J dropped 1; count of bases not matched to a gene: 3. Per the study methods: Nucleated cell counts were estimated from reference gene primer amplification. The data were produced by immunoSEQ multiplex PCR, yet TCRdb's version contains in-frame clones alone and is incomplete. V, J and clone size are taken as reported in that table, and D and trimming were inferred from the DNA itself. Of about 82,000 clones in the sample, 70% to 90% are singletons; the top ten hold roughly 18%. This rearrangement joins TRBV7-2 to TRBJ2-7; TRBD1 matches 10 bases. This receptor was taken from a man aged 80 or over with active or convalescent COVID-19. Sequenced sample: peripheral blood. CDR3 loop: CASSLRQGASYEQYV. The CDR3 coding sequence is TGTGCCAGCAGCTTGCGACAGGGGGCATCCTACGAGCAGTACGTC.